This T cell receptor (beta chain) is from a study of cytomegalovirus exposure and HLA in healthy donors. Study-level results: The study dropped some indistinguishable V segments, TRBV6-2 and TRBV6-3 among them. Links to common viral pathogens appeared, in a later analysis, for several of the most significant clusters. Using a false discovery rate of 0.05, a later analysis showed that approximately 18,000 TCR beta sequences were associated with HLA alleles.

The primer mix had 60 Vbeta and 13 Jbeta primers. Profiling relied on immunoSEQ multiplex PCR, and the TCRdb table lists in-frame clones only, not all of them. The repertoire holds 160,000 or so clones, with about 65% as singletons. As concerns this clone: Its antigen is still unknown.

Germline V CDR1 and CDR2: SGDLS, YYNGEE. CDR3 length equals 13 residues. V lost 5 bases to trimming and J lost 6 bases, with 11 bases between them. This receptor was taken from a woman under 40 in good health and CMV-seronegative. The sequencing input was PBMCs. This chain links TRBV9 with TRBJ2-2; no clear D. The DNA of the CDR3 is TGTGCCAGCAGAGACCGGAGCGCCGGGGAGCTGTTTTTT. This codes for CASRDRSAGELFF.